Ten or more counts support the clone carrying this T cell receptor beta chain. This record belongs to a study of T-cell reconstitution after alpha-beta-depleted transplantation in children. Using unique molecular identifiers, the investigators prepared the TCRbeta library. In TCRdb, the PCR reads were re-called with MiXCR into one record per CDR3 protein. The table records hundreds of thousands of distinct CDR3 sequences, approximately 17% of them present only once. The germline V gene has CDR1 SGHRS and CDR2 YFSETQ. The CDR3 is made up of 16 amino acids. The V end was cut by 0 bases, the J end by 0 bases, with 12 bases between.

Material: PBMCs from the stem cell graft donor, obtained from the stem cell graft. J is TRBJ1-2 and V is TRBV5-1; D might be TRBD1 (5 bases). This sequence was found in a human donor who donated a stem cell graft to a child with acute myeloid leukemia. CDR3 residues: CASSLGRDGANYGYTF. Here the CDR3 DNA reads TGCGCCAGCAGCTTGGGGAGGGACGGTGCTAACTATGGCTACACCTTC.